This paragraph reports one TCR beta chain. TCRdb re-analysed the RT-PCR reads in MiXCR, keeping a single row per CDR3 protein. The data contain 550,000 to 750,000 distinct CDR3 sequences, 14% of them singletons. The CDR3 is 15 amino acids. The J segment lost 4 bases and the V segment lost 4 bases, leaving 8 bases of the junction unmatched. Germline CDR1 MNHNY, CDR2 SVGAGI (reference sequence). The chain employs TRBV6-6 and TRBJ2-7; 9 bases line up with TRBD1. The clonotype originates from a female donor in good health, serving as a healthy control. The sequencing sample was made of memory CD4+ T cells from blood. In nucleotides, the CDR3 is TGTGCCAGCAGTTCCTCGGGACAGGGTCGATACGAGCAGTACTTC. It yields the protein CASSSSGQGRYEQYF.